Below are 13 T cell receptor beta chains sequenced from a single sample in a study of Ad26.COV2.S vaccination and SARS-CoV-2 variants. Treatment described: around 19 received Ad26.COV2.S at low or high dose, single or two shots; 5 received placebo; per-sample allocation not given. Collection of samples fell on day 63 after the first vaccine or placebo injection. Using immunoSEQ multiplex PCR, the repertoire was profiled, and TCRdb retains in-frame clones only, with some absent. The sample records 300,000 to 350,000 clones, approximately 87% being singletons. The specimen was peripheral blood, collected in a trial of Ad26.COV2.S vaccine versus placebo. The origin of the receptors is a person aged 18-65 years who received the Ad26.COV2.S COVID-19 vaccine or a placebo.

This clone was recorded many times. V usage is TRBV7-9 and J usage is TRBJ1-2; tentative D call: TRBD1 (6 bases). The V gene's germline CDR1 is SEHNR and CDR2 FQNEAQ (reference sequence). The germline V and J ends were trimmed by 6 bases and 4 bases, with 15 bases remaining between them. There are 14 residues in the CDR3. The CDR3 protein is CASRPRTAPYGYTF. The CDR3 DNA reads TGTGCCAGCAGGCCCCGGACAGCCCCCTATGGCTACACCTTC.

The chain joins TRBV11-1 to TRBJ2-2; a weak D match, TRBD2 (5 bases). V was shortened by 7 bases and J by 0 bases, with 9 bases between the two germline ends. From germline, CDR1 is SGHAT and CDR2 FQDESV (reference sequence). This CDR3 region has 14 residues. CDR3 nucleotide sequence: TGTGCCAGCATCGAGGGAGCGAACACCGGGGAGCTGTTTTTT. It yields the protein CASIEGANTGELFF.

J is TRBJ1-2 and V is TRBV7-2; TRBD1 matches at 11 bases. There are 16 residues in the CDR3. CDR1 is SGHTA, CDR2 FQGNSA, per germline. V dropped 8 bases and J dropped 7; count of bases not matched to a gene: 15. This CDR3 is CASSRWAGQGGVGYTF. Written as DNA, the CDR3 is TGTGCCAGCTCCCGGTGGGCGGGACAGGGGGGAGTTGGCTACACCTTC.

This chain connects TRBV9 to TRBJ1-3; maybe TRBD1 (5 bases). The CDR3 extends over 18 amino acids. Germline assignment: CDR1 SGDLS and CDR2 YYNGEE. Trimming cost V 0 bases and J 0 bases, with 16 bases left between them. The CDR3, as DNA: TGTGCCAGCAGCGTAGCCGACCCGGGACCGAGCTCTGGAAACACCATATATTTT. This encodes CASSVADPGPSSGNTIYF.

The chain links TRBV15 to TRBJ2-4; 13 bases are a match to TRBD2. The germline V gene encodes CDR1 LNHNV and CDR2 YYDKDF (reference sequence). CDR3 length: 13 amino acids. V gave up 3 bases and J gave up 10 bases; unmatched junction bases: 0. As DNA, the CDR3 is TGTGCCACCAGCAGGGGACTAGCGGGGATTCAGTACTTC. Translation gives CATSRGLAGIQYF.

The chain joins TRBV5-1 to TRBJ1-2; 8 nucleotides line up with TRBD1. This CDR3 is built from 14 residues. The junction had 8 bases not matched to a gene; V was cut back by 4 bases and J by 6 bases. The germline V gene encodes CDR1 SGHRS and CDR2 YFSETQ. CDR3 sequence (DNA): TGCGCCAGCAGCCCTTGGCAGGGGGCGGATGGCTACACCTTC. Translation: CASSPWQGADGYTF.

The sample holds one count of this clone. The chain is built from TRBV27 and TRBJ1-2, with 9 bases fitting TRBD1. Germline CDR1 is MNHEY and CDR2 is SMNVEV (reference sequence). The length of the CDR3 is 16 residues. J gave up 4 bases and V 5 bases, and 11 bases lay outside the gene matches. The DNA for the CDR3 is TGTGCCAGCAGTCCCCGGGACAGGGTAATTGGCTATGGCTACACCTTC. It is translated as CASSPRDRVIGYGYTF.

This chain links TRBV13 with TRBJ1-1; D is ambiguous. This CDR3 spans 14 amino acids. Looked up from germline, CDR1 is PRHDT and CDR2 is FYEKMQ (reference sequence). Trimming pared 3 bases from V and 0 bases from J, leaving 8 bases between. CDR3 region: CASSLQIMNTEAFF. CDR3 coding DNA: TGTGCCAGCAGCTTGCAGATAATGAACACTGAAGCTTTCTTT.

In DNA, the CDR3 is TGCGCCAGCAGTCGCCCTAGCGGGGCCTTGGGCGATACGCAGTATTTT. Its translation is CASSRPSGALGDTQYF. This chain connects TRBV5-1 to TRBJ2-3, with TRBD2 matching 9 bases. V was clipped by 5 bases and J by 6 bases; unmatched bases: 13. The CDR3 runs to 16 residues. Germline V gives CDR1 SGHRS, CDR2 YFSETQ.

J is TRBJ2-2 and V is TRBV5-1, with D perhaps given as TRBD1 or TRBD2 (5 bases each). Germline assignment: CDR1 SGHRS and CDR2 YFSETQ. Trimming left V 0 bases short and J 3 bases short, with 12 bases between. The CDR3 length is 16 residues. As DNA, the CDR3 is TGCGCCAGCAGCTTGGCCAGGGACGGTTACACCGGGGAGCTGTTTTTT. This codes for CASSLARDGYTGELFF.

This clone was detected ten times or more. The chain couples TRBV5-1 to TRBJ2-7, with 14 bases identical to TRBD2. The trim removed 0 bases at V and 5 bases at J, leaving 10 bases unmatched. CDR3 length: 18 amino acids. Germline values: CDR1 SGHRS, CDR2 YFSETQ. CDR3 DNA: TGCGCCAGCAGCTTGGGGTTGGGACTAGCGGGGGAGGCCAACGAGCAGTACTTC. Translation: CASSLGLGLAGEANEQYF.

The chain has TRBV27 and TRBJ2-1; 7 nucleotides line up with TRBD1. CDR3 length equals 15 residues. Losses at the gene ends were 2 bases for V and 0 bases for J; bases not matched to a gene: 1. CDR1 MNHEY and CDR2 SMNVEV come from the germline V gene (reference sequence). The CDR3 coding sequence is TGTGCCAGCAGTTTAGGACAGGTCTCCTACAATGAGCAGTTCTTC. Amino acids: CASSLGQVSYNEQFF.

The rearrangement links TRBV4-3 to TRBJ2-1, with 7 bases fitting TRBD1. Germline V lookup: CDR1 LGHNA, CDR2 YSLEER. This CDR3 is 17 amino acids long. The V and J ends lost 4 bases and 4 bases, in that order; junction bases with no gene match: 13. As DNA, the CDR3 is TGCGCCAGCAGCCGCCTTGCCGGGACAGCTGAATACAATGAGCAGTTCTTC. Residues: CASSRLAGTAEYNEQFF.